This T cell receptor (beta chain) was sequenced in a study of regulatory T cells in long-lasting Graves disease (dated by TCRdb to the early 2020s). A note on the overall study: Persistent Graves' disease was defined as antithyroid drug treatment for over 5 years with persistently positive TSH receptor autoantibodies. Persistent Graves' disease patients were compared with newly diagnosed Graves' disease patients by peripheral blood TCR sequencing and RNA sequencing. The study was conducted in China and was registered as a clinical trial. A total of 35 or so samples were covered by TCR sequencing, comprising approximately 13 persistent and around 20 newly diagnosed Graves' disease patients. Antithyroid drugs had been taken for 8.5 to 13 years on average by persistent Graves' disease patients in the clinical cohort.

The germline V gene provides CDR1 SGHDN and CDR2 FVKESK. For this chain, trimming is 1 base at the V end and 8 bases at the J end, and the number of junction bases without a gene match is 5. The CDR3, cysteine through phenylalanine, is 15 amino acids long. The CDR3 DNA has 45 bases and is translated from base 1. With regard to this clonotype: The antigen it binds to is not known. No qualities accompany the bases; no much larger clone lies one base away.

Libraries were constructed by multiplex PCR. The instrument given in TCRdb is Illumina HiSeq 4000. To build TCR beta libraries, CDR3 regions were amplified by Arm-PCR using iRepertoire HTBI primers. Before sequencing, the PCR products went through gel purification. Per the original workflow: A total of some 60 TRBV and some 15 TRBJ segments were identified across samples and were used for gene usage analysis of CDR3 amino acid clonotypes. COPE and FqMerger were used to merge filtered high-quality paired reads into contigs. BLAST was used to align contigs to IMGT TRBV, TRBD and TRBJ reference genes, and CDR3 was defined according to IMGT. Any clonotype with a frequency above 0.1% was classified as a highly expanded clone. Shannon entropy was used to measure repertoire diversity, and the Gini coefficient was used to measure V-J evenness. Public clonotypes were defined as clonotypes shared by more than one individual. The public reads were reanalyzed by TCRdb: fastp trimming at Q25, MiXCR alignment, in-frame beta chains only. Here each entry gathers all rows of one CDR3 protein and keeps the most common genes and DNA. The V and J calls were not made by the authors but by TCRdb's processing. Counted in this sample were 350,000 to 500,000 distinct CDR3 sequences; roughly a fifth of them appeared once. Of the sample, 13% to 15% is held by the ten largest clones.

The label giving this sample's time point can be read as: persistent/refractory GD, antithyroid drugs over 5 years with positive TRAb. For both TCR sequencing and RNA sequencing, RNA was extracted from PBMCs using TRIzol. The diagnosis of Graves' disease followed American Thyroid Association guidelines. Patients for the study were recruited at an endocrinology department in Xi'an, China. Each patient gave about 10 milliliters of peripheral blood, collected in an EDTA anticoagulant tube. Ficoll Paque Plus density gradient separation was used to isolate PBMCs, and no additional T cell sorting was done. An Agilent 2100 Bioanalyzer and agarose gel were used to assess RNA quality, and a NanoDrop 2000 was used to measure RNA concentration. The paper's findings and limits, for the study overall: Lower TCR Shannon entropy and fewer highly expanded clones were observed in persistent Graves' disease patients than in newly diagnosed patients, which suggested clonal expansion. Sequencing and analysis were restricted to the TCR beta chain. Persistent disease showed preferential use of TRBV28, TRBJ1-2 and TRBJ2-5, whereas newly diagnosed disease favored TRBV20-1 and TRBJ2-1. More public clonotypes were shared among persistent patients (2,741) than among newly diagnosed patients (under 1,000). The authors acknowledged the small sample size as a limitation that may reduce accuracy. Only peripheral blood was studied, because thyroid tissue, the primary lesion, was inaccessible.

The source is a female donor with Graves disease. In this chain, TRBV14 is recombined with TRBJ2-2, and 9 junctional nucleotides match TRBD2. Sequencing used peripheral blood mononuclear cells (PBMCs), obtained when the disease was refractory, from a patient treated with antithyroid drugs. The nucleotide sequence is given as TGTGCCAGCAGCCAAGCCCTAGCGGGATCTGGGGAGCTGTTTTTT. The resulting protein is CASSQALAGSGELFF.